The 24 T cell receptor beta chains given below trace back to one sample, sequenced in a study of cytomegalovirus exposure and HLA in healthy donors. A multiplex PCR was run with 60 Vbeta primers and 13 Jbeta primers. Clones were read by immunoSEQ multiplex PCR, and TCRdb kept only the in-frame ones, dropping some. The profile shows more than 110,000 clones, roughly 75% of them singletons. The specimen sequenced was PBMCs. The receptors were sampled from a man between 35 and 55 years old in good health and CMV-seropositive.

The CDR3 bases are TGTGCCAGCAGCGTTACAGGGTCTAGCAATCAGCCCCAGCATTTT. Encoded protein: CASSVTGSSNQPQHF. The chain links TRBV2 to TRBJ1-5; D perhaps matches TRBD1 (6 bases). V dropped 6 bases and J dropped 0 bases, with 12 bases sitting between them. Germline CDR1 is SNHLY and CDR2 is FYNNEI. CDR3 length: 15 amino acids.

The J gene is TRBJ2-1, the V gene TRBV5-4, with a tentative D call TRBD1 (7 bases). Deletions cut 1 base from V and 3 bases from J, with 11 bases between. CDR3 length equals 15 residues. Germline loops: CDR1 SGHNT, CDR2 YYREEE (reference sequence). The CDR3 nucleotides read TGTGCCAGCAGCTTGACAGGGGACTTCTACAATGAGCAGTTCTTC. It specifies CASSLTGDFYNEQFF.

This chain uses TRBV5-6 with TRBJ2-7; D may be TRBD1 (5 bases). Germline values: CDR1 SGHDT, CDR2 YYEEEE. V lost 1 base and J 7 bases, leaving 18 bases between the germline ends. This CDR3 is built from 15 residues. The CDR3 is CASSLIGHPPGEQYF. The CDR3 DNA reads as TGTGCCAGCAGCTTGATTGGACATCCACCTGGGGAGCAGTACTTC.

In its sample, this clone was seen once. V gene TRBV19 combines with J gene TRBJ2-1, with 12 bases that match TRBD2. J was trimmed by 9 bases and V by 10 bases; bases with no gene match: 7. The CDR3 sequence is 13 residues long. Germline CDR1 is LNHDA and CDR2 is SQIVND (reference sequence). CDR3 in DNA: TGTGCCACTGGACTAGCGGGGACTACTGAGCAGTTCTTC. Translated: CATGLAGTTEQFF.

The J gene is TRBJ1-1, the V gene TRBV10-2; the match to TRBD1 covers 11 bases. V trimming: 6 bases; J trimming: 1 base; junction bases outside the gene matches: 1. The CDR3 length is 14 residues. The germline V gene has CDR1 WSHSY and CDR2 SAAADI. This CDR3 reads CASRGTGGNTEAFF. The DNA for the CDR3 is TGCGCCAGCAGGGGGACAGGGGGGAACACTGAAGCTTTCTTT.

The chain links TRBV5-6 to TRBJ2-7; D is unclear. Germline values: CDR1 SGHDT, CDR2 YYEEEE. The CDR3 covers 14 residues. Between the trimmed V and J ends, which lost 4 bases and 5 bases, there was a span of 16 bases. The DNA for the CDR3 is TGTGCCAGCAGCGAGCGTGGTAGATGGGACGAGCAGTACTTC. Translation gives CASSERGRWDEQYF. Full variable domain (remainder filled in from reference TRBV5-6 and TRBJ2-7): DAGVTQSPTHLIKTRGQQVTLRCSPKSGHDTVSWYQQALGQGPQFIFQYYEEEERQRGNFPDRFSGHQFPNYSSELNVNALLLGDSALYLCASSERGRWDEQYFGPGTRLTVT.

This chain links TRBV5-1 with TRBJ1-2, with unresolved D. This CDR3 comprises 12 residues. Germline CDR1 is SGHRS and CDR2 is YFSETQ. The ends were cut back, 5 bases at V and 6 bases at J, with 11 bases in the middle. The CDR3 bases are TGCGCCAGCAGTGTCTACCGAGATGGCTACACCTTC. Protein sequence: CASSVYRDGYTF. The variable domain in full, completed from reference TRBV5-1 and TRBJ1-2, reads KAGVTQTPRYLIKTRGQQVTLSCSPISGHRSVSWYQQTPGQGLQFLFEYFSETQRNKGNFPGRFSGRQFSNSRSEMNVSTLELGDSALYLCASSVYRDGYTFGSGTRLTVV.

V and J are TRBV9 and TRBJ2-3, with TRBD2 identical over 9 bases. The CDR3 spans 16 residues. The V segment lost 0 bases and the J segment 1 base; nucleotides outside the gene matches: 3. CDR1 is SGDLS, CDR2 YYNGEE, per germline. The CDR3 loop is CASSVGLAVGTDTQYF. Here the CDR3 DNA reads TGTGCCAGCAGCGTAGGACTAGCGGTTGGCACAGATACGCAGTATTTT.

A few counts support this clone. The rearrangement joins TRBV19 to TRBJ2-6, with 8 bases identical to TRBD1. Germline V CDR1 and CDR2: LNHDA, SQIVND (reference sequence). The CDR3 sequence is 17 residues long. V lost 3 bases and J lost 0; bases outside the gene matches: 4. CDR3 sequence reads: CASSIGTGLSGANVLTF. Written as DNA, the CDR3 is TGTGCCAGTAGTATCGGGACAGGACTCTCTGGGGCCAACGTCCTGACTTTC.

V gene TRBV5-8 combines with J gene TRBJ1-4; 11 nucleotides match TRBD1. Germline V lookup: CDR1 SGHTS, CDR2 YDEGEE. CDR3 length equals 15 residues. After removal of 3 bases from V and 7 bases from J, the junction contained 5 bases not matched to a gene. CDR3 residues: CASSSAGTGGEKLFF. The CDR3 nucleotides are TGTGCCAGCAGCTCAGCTGGGACAGGGGGTGAAAAACTGTTTTTT.

This chain connects TRBV5-1 to TRBJ2-7; D might be TRBD1 (6 bases). Trimming removed 0 bases at V and 0 bases at J, with 13 bases between. The germline V gene has CDR1 SGHRS and CDR2 YFSETQ. The CDR3 is made up of 16 amino acids. The CDR3 DNA follows: TGCGCCAGCAGCTTGGCCCCCGGGACAAGCTCCTACGAGCAGTACTTC. Translating it yields CASSLAPGTSSYEQYF.

V gene TRBV7-8 combines with J gene TRBJ1-2; D ambiguous. Germline lookup yields CDR1 SGHVS and CDR2 FQNEAQ. This CDR3 has 14 residues. Trimming left V 2 bases short and J 2 bases short, with 9 bases between. Here the CDR3 reads CASSLNAANYGYTF. CDR3 nucleotide sequence: TGTGCCAGCAGCTTAAACGCAGCGAACTATGGCTACACCTTC.

The rearrangement uses TRBV7-6 and TRBJ2-4; 7 bases align to TRBD1. Germline V lookup: CDR1 SGHVS, CDR2 FNYEAQ. The CDR3 runs to 12 residues. V lost 5 bases, J lost 6 bases, and 1 base stayed unmatched. The DNA for the CDR3 is TGTGCCAGCAGCCCAGGGGGAAACATTCAGTACTTC. This codes for CASSPGGNIQYF.

This sequence joins TRBV5-4 and TRBJ2-7; 10 bases line up with TRBD1. Germline loops: CDR1 SGHNT, CDR2 YYREEE (reference sequence). The CDR3 consists of 14 residues. J lost 5 bases, V lost 4 bases, and 6 bases had no gene match. The CDR3 protein is CASSLRQGANEQYF. CDR3 nucleotide sequence: TGTGCCAGCAGCCTCCGACAGGGGGCAAACGAGCAGTACTTC. Based on the CDR3 plus reference TRBV5-4 and TRBJ2-7, the full variable domain is ETGVTQSPTHLIKTRGQQVTLRCSSQSGHNTVSWYQQALGQGPQFIFQYYREEENGRGNFPPRFSGLQFPNYSSELNVNALELDDSALYLCASSLRQGANEQYFGPGTRLTVT.

The V and J genes are TRBV6-4 and TRBJ1-5, with D unclear. V dropped 6 bases and J dropped 3 bases, with 9 bases sitting between them. This CDR3 has 13 amino acids. Germline-derived CDR1 and CDR2 are MRHNA and SNTAGT. The CDR3 sequence is CASRYSFNQPQHF. Written as DNA, the CDR3 is TGTGCCAGCAGATACAGCTTCAATCAGCCCCAGCATTTT.

CDR3 DNA sequence: TGTGCCAGCAGTTTGACGGGTTACAATGAGCAGTTCTTC. It yields the protein CASSLTGYNEQFF. The rearrangement links TRBV27 to TRBJ2-1; D remains ambiguous. The CDR3 spans 13 residues. The V and J ends lost 3 bases and 4 bases respectively, with 7 bases between them. From germline, CDR1 is MNHEY and CDR2 SMNVEV (reference sequence).

This chain links TRBV5-4 with TRBJ2-3; D gene uncertain. This CDR3 is built from 14 residues. V was clipped by 1 base and J by 2 bases, with 8 bases between them. Per the germline V gene, CDR1 is SGHNT and CDR2 is YYREEE (reference sequence). The CDR3 DNA reads TGTGCCAGCAGCTTGCCTAGGTACACAGATACGCAGTATTTT. Translating it yields CASSLPRYTDTQYF.

The V gene is TRBV14, the J gene TRBJ1-4; perhaps TRBD1 as D (5 bases). Deletions cut 5 bases from V and 7 bases from J, with 17 bases between. Germline V gene sequence: CDR1 SGHDN, CDR2 FVKESK. The CDR3 has 15 amino acids. In nucleotides, the CDR3 is TGTGCCAGCAGCAAAAGGACACCTCTATTTGAAAAACTGTTTTTT. Its translation: CASSKRTPLFEKLFF.

The chain couples TRBV6-1 to TRBJ1-1; 7 bases map to TRBD1. The CDR3 has 14 residues. Germline V CDR1 and CDR2: MNHNS, SASEGT. After removal of 6 bases from V and 4 bases from J, the junction contained 8 bases not matched to a gene. In DNA form, the CDR3 reads TGTGCCAGCAGGACCGGGACAGCGTCCACTGAAGCTTTCTTT. Translating gives CASRTGTASTEAFF.

This chain uses TRBV6-6 with TRBJ2-7, with 11 bases matching TRBD2. The CDR3 loop spans 15 amino acids. Germline CDR1 and CDR2: MNHNY and SVGAGI (reference sequence). J lost 1 base, V lost 5 bases, and 4 bases had no gene match. CDR3 protein: CASSRTSGFSYEQYF. The CDR3 DNA reads TGTGCCAGCAGTCGGACTAGCGGGTTTTCCTACGAGCAGTACTTC.

J is TRBJ1-1 and V is TRBV30, with no clear D. Between the trimmed V and J ends, which lost 4 bases and 4 bases, there was a span of 7 bases. The CDR3 spans 11 residues. Germline-derived CDR1 and CDR2 are GTSNPN and SVGIG (reference sequence). This CDR3 is CAWTQATEAFF. CDR3 in DNA: TGTGCCTGGACGCAGGCCACTGAAGCTTTCTTT.

The chain combines TRBV7-8 with TRBJ2-2; no firm D call. The CDR3 is 14 residues long. V lost 6 bases to trimming and J lost 5 bases, with 13 bases between them. The V gene's germline CDR1 is SGHVS and CDR2 FQNEAQ. The CDR3 region is CASSYQGGTGELFF. The CDR3 DNA reads TGTGCCAGCAGTTATCAAGGCGGTACCGGGGAGCTGTTTTTT.

This clone was detected once. The V gene is TRBV28, the J gene TRBJ2-2; D perhaps matches TRBD1 (6 bases). Germline assignment: CDR1 MDHEN and CDR2 SYDVKM. The V gene lost 5 bases and the J gene lost 4 bases, with 11 bases spanning the gap. The CDR3 runs 14 residues. DNA of the CDR3: TGTGCCAGCAGTACAGGGTTGAGCACCGGGGAGCTGTTTTTT. Amino acid sequence: CASSTGLSTGELFF.

The CDR3 nucleotides are TGTGCCAGCAGTTACTTGAGGGTGAACACTGAAGCTTTCTTT. Translation gives CASSYLRVNTEAFF. The rearrangement uses TRBV6-5 and TRBJ1-1; D gene uncertain. The CDR3 runs 14 residues. Trimming took off 1 base at V and 0 bases at J, with 6 bases between the two ends. Germline V gene data show CDR1 as MNHEY and CDR2 as SVGAGI.